The sequence of this T cell receptor beta chain was determined in a study of OX40 agonist ivuxolimab in advanced cancers. Study-level findings and limits: Clonal expansion from baseline to week 6 occurred in both CD4+ and CD8+ T cells.

Trimming removed 4 bases from V and 3 bases from J; junction bases left unmatched: 8. Germline lookup yields CDR1 SGHRS and CDR2 YFSETQ. CDR3 length equals 16 residues. Regarding this clone: What it binds is not known.

Generated by immunoSEQ multiplex PCR, the TCRdb table keeps only in-frame clones and is missing some. The sample holds about 77,000 clones, 89% seen once. This TCR came from an adult with an advanced solid tumor such as melanoma, head and neck, liver or kidney cancer. V and J are TRBV5-1 and TRBJ2-7, with TRBD2 matching over 12 bases. The sample in question was CD4+ or CD8+ T cells sorted from blood, obtained in a trial of the OX40 agonist ivuxolimab. The CDR3 DNA reads TGCGCCAGCAGCACAGGGACTAGCGGGCGGAACTACGAGCAGTACTTC. Its protein is CASSTGTSGRNYEQYF.